Listed below are T cell receptor beta chains from one sample, sequenced in a study of blood T cell repertoires in COVID-19. Profiled with immunoSEQ multiplex PCR; TCRdb holds only in-frame clones, not every one. The table has more than 95,000 clones, 88% seen once. The sample consisted of peripheral blood. The receptor source for this set is a human donor in a cohort sampled during active COVID-19. The CDR3 runs from the conserved cysteine through the conserved F or W. Each record gives: clone size, J gene, D gene, V gene, CDR3 protein, CDR3 DNA. The D gene is left open where the match is weak. Rows may omit the clone size; those that give it use once, few, many or a size class.

clone_size: .
j_call: TRBJ1-4
d_call: .
v_call: TRBV23-1
cdr3_aa: CASSQYRRGRPIELFF
cdr3_nt: TGCGCCAGCAGTCAATACAGGCGGGGGCGCCCGATAGAACTGTTTTTT

clone_size: .
j_call: TRBJ2-1
d_call: TRBD2
v_call: TRBV28
cdr3_aa: CTSSTGTSGYNEQFF
cdr3_nt: TGTACCAGCAGCACCGGGACTAGCGGCTACAATGAGCAGTTCTTC

clone_size: .
j_call: TRBJ1-4
d_call: TRBD1
v_call: TRBV5-1
cdr3_aa: CASSPGQGPNEKLFF
cdr3_nt: TGCGCCAGCAGCCCTGGACAGGGGCCTAATGAAAAACTGTTTTTT

clone_size: .
j_call: TRBJ2-2
d_call: TRBD1
v_call: TRBV6-5
cdr3_aa: CASSTGGNTGELFF
cdr3_nt: TGTGCCAGCAGTACAGGGGGGAACACCGGGGAGCTGTTTTTT

clone_size: .
j_call: TRBJ1-1
d_call: .
v_call: TRBV3-1/TRBV3-2
cdr3_aa: CASIGNTAMNTEAFF
cdr3_nt: TGTGCCAGCATCGGGAACACCGCCATGAACACTGAAGCTTTCTTT

clone_size: once
j_call: TRBJ2-2
d_call: TRBD1
v_call: TRBV28
cdr3_aa: CASRHRQGALPRNTGELFF
cdr3_nt: TGTGCCAGCAGACATCGACAGGGGGCACTACCCCGGAACACCGGGGAGCTGTTTTTT

clone_size: .
j_call: TRBJ1-2
d_call: .
v_call: TRBV29-1
cdr3_aa: CSVGYRPNYGYTF
cdr3_nt: TGCAGCGTTGGATACAGGCCTAACTATGGCTACACCTTC

clone_size: .
j_call: TRBJ2-2
d_call: TRBD1
v_call: TRBV7-9
cdr3_aa: CASIRQGWGGSGELFF
cdr3_nt: TGTGCCAGCATTAGACAGGGGTGGGGAGGATCCGGGGAGCTGTTTTTT

clone_size: .
j_call: TRBJ2-3
d_call: TRBD1
v_call: TRBV15
cdr3_aa: CATSNNRGFVSDTQYF
cdr3_nt: TGTGCCACCAGCAACAACAGGGGATTCGTATCAGATACGCAGTATTTT

clone_size: .
j_call: TRBJ2-5
d_call: TRBD1
v_call: TRBV19
cdr3_aa: CASRQGARETQYF
cdr3_nt: TGTGCCAGTAGACAGGGGGCGCGGGAGACCCAGTACTTC

clone_size: .
j_call: TRBJ2-3
d_call: TRBD2
v_call: TRBV27
cdr3_aa: CARQASGSLQDSTDTQYF
cdr3_nt: TGTGCCAGACAAGCTAGCGGGAGTCTCCAAGATAGCACAGATACGCAGTATTTT

clone_size: .
j_call: TRBJ1-1
d_call: .
v_call: TRBV29-1
cdr3_aa: CSAVRDKNTEAFF
cdr3_nt: TGCAGCGCCGTCCGGGACAAGAACACTGAAGCTTTCTTT

clone_size: once
j_call: TRBJ1-3
d_call: .
v_call: TRBV2
cdr3_aa: CASSEFRDTFSGNTIYF
cdr3_nt: TGTGCCAGCAGTGAATTTCGGGACACCTTCTCTGGAAACACCATATATTTT

clone_size: medium-sized
j_call: TRBJ2-1
d_call: TRBD2
v_call: TRBV29-1
cdr3_aa: CSVESGTSGIREQFF
cdr3_nt: TGCAGCGTTGAATCTGGGACTAGCGGGATTCGTGAGCAGTTCTTC

clone_size: few
j_call: TRBJ1-1
d_call: .
v_call: TRBV6-4
cdr3_aa: CASSESSGRGSTEAFF
cdr3_nt: TGTGCCAGCAGTGAGTCGTCGGGCAGGGGATCCACTGAAGCTTTCTTT

clone_size: .
j_call: TRBJ2-1
d_call: TRBD2
v_call: TRBV10-1
cdr3_aa: CASSESRTSGTYNEQFF
cdr3_nt: TGCGCCAGCAGTGAGTCTCGGACTAGCGGTACCTACAATGAGCAGTTCTTC

clone_size: .
j_call: TRBJ1-1
d_call: .
v_call: TRBV25-1
cdr3_aa: CASSLQGHTEAFF
cdr3_nt: TGTGCCAGCAGTTTACAGGGCCACACTGAAGCTTTCTTT

clone_size: .
j_call: TRBJ1-2
d_call: TRBD1
v_call: TRBV5-4
cdr3_aa: CASSSDPGQTLLYGYTF
cdr3_nt: TGTGCCAGCAGCTCGGACCCGGGACAGACTCTCCTCTATGGCTACACCTTC

clone_size: once
j_call: TRBJ1-1
d_call: .
v_call: TRBV6-1
cdr3_aa: CASSDGLGMNTEAFF
cdr3_nt: TGTGCCAGCAGTGACGGACTCGGTATGAACACTGAAGCTTTCTTT

clone_size: .
j_call: TRBJ2-3
d_call: TRBD1
v_call: TRBV30
cdr3_aa: CAWSRDRVTDTQYF
cdr3_nt: TGTGCCTGGAGCCGGGACAGGGTCACAGATACGCAGTATTTT

clone_size: .
j_call: TRBJ1-1
d_call: .
v_call: TRBV6-2/TRBV6-3
cdr3_aa: CASSHMNTEAFF
cdr3_nt: TGTGCCAGCAGTCACATGAACACTGAAGCTTTCTTT

clone_size: .
j_call: TRBJ2-1
d_call: TRBD2
v_call: TRBV6-4
cdr3_aa: CASSDSSGGADEQFF
cdr3_nt: TGTGCCAGCAGTGACTCGAGCGGGGGGGCCGATGAGCAGTTCTTC

clone_size: .
j_call: TRBJ2-7
d_call: .
v_call: TRBV7-9
cdr3_aa: CASSGRAYEQYF
cdr3_nt: TGTGCCAGCAGCGGCAGGGCCTACGAGCAGTACTTC

clone_size: .
j_call: TRBJ2-6
d_call: .
v_call: TRBV20-1
cdr3_aa: CSASAPPVDRYSGANVLTF
cdr3_nt: TGCAGTGCTAGTGCACCCCCGGTGGACAGATACTCTGGGGCCAACGTCCTGACTTTC

clone_size: .
j_call: TRBJ1-1
d_call: .
v_call: TRBV5-4
cdr3_aa: CASSREGSDTEAFF
cdr3_nt: TGTGCCAGCAGCCGGGAGGGGTCGGACACTGAAGCTTTCTTT

clone_size: few
j_call: TRBJ1-2
d_call: .
v_call: TRBV6-2/TRBV6-3
cdr3_aa: CASSQNSPGFYGYTF
cdr3_nt: TGTGCCAGCAGTCAAAATTCGCCCGGTTTCTATGGCTACACCTTC

clone_size: .
j_call: TRBJ1-6
d_call: .
v_call: TRBV11-2
cdr3_aa: CASRTILEYSPLHF
cdr3_nt: TGTGCCAGCAGGACGATTCTAGAGTATTCACCCCTCCACTTT

clone_size: .
j_call: TRBJ1-1
d_call: .
v_call: TRBV3-1/TRBV3-2
cdr3_aa: CASSQDSGRNTEAFF
cdr3_nt: TGTGCCAGCAGCCAAGATTCTGGGAGGAACACTGAAGCTTTCTTT

clone_size: .
j_call: TRBJ2-3
d_call: .
v_call: TRBV10-3
cdr3_aa: CAISLQSSTDTQYF
cdr3_nt: TGTGCCATCAGCCTACAGTCTAGCACAGATACGCAGTATTTT

clone_size: once
j_call: TRBJ2-3
d_call: TRBD1
v_call: TRBV27
cdr3_aa: CASTPWTGNPDTQYF
cdr3_nt: TGTGCCAGCACCCCGTGGACAGGGAACCCAGATACGCAGTATTTT

clone_size: .
j_call: TRBJ2-1
d_call: .
v_call: TRBV7-6
cdr3_aa: CASSPTGHNTYNEQFF
cdr3_nt: TGTGCCAGCAGCCCAACGGGACACAACACTTACAATGAGCAGTTCTTC

clone_size: .
j_call: TRBJ1-3
d_call: .
v_call: TRBV28
cdr3_aa: CASSLPGISGNTIYF
cdr3_nt: TGTGCCAGCAGTCTACCGGGGATCTCTGGAAACACCATATATTTT

clone_size: .
j_call: TRBJ2-6
d_call: .
v_call: TRBV7-2
cdr3_aa: CASSLEGTGANVLTF
cdr3_nt: TGTGCCAGCAGCTTAGAGGGGACTGGGGCCAACGTCCTGACTTTC

clone_size: .
j_call: TRBJ2-5
d_call: .
v_call: TRBV5-6
cdr3_aa: CASSLQETQYF
cdr3_nt: TGTGCCAGCAGCTTGCAGGAGACCCAGTACTTC

clone_size: .
j_call: TRBJ2-7
d_call: .
v_call: TRBV13
cdr3_aa: CASSLNGFEQYF
cdr3_nt: TGTGCCAGCAGCTTAAATGGCTTCGAGCAGTACTTC

clone_size: .
j_call: TRBJ2-3
d_call: TRBD2
v_call: TRBV9
cdr3_aa: CASTRAGGSTDTQYF
cdr3_nt: TGTGCCAGCACAAGGGCGGGGGGGAGCACAGATACGCAGTATTTT

clone_size: .
j_call: TRBJ1-6
d_call: .
v_call: TRBV6-5
cdr3_aa: CASSYGGGANSPLHF
cdr3_nt: TGTGCCAGCAGTTACGGGGGGGGCGCGAATTCACCCCTCCACTTT

clone_size: .
j_call: TRBJ2-5
d_call: .
v_call: TRBV20-1
cdr3_aa: CSASQGPRETQYF
cdr3_nt: TGCAGTGCTAGTCAGGGGCCCCGAGAGACCCAGTACTTC

clone_size: .
j_call: TRBJ2-7
d_call: .
v_call: TRBV3-1/TRBV3-2
cdr3_aa: CASSPAGRHHEQYF
cdr3_nt: TGTGCCAGCAGCCCGGCGGGACGCCACCACGAGCAGTACTTC

clone_size: .
j_call: TRBJ2-7
d_call: .
v_call: TRBV7-6
cdr3_aa: CASSAGYHEQYF
cdr3_nt: TGTGCCAGCAGTGCAGGGTACCACGAGCAGTACTTC

clone_size: .
j_call: TRBJ2-2
d_call: .
v_call: TRBV2
cdr3_aa: CASSPPGGRSTGELFF
cdr3_nt: TGTGCCAGCAGTCCCCCCGGAGGGCGTAGCACCGGGGAGCTGTTTTTT

clone_size: .
j_call: TRBJ2-1
d_call: TRBD2
v_call: TRBV2
cdr3_aa: CASSSLAGGTYNEQFF
cdr3_nt: TGTGCCAGCAGTTCATTAGCGGGAGGCACCTACAATGAGCAGTTCTTC

clone_size: .
j_call: TRBJ1-2
d_call: .
v_call: TRBV9
cdr3_aa: CASSEPRSGANYGYTF
cdr3_nt: TGTGCCAGCAGCGAACCCCGTTCGGGGGCTAACTATGGCTACACCTTC

clone_size: .
j_call: TRBJ2-2
d_call: .
v_call: TRBV7-9
cdr3_aa: CASSLQGSYPGELFF
cdr3_nt: TGTGCCAGCAGCTTACAGGGATCGTACCCCGGGGAGCTGTTTTTT

clone_size: once
j_call: TRBJ1-1
d_call: .
v_call: TRBV5-5
cdr3_aa: CASSLSRGEAFF
cdr3_nt: TGTGCCAGCAGCTTGAGCAGGGGTGAAGCTTTCTTT

clone_size: .
j_call: TRBJ1-4
d_call: .
v_call: TRBV2
cdr3_aa: CASSPREGEKLFF
cdr3_nt: TGTGCCAGCAGCCCCAGGGAGGGTGAAAAACTGTTTTTT